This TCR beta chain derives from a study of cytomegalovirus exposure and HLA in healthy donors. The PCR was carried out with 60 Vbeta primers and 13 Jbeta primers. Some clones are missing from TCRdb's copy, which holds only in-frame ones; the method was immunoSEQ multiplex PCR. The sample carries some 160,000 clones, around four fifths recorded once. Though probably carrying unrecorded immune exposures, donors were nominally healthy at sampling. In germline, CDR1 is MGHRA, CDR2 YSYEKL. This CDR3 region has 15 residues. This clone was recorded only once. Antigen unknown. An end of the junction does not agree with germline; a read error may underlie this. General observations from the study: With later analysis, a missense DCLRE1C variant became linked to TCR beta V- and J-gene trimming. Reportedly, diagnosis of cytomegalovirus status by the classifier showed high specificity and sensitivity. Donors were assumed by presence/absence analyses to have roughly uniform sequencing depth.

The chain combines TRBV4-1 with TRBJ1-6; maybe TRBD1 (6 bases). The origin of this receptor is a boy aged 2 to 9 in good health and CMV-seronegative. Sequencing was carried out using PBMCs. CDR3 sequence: CASTQTGLVDSPLHF. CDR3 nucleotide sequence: TGCGCCAGCACCCAAACAGGGCTCGTCGATTCACCCCTCCACTTT.